The next 21 T cell receptor beta chains were all read from a single sample in a study of response to subunit inactivated influenza vaccine. TCRdb re-called the RT-PCR reads through MiXCR, storing one row per CDR3 protein. The table has roughly 500,000 distinct CDR3 sequences, more than 15% seen once. This material consisted of CD4+ T cells sorted from PBMCs, taken less than 25 months after vaccination. Every receptor here comes from a man aged 50 to 69 who received an inactivated influenza vaccine.

In its sample, this clonotype was seen many times. The chain combines TRBV9 with TRBJ2-5, with TRBD2 matching 11 bases. Looked up from germline, CDR1 is SGDLS and CDR2 is YYNGEE. The CDR3 totals 16 residues. V dropped 4 bases and J dropped 4; count of bases not matched to a gene: 9. In DNA form, the CDR3 reads TGTGCCAGCAGCTCCAGACAGACTAGCGGGACAGAGACCCAGTACTTC. Translating gives CASSSRQTSGTETQYF.

CDR3 protein: CAIGRDRDNQPQHF. CDR3 coding DNA: TGTGCCATCGGCCGGGACAGGGACAATCAGCCCCAGCATTTT. The chain has TRBV10-3 and TRBJ1-5, with 9 bases fitting TRBD1. CDR1 and CDR2 from the germline V gene are ENHRY and SYGVKD. This CDR3 is 14 amino acids long. With V trimmed by 8 bases and J by 3 bases, 5 bases remained unmatched.

This clonotype has only a few counts. This rearrangement joins TRBV27 to TRBJ2-1, with TRBD2 matching 10 bases. The CDR3 contains 13 residues. V shed 2 bases, J shed 9 bases, and the junction held 1 base outside the gene matches. The germline CDR1 and CDR2 sequences are MNHEY and SMNVEV (reference sequence). CDR3 coding DNA: TGTGCCAGCAGTTTAAGACTAGCGGGTGAGCAGTTCTTC. It codes for CASSLRLAGEQFF.

The V gene is TRBV6-2 or TRBV6-3, the J gene TRBJ2-1, with 7 bases fitting TRBD1. V was pared by 6 bases and J by 7 bases, with 6 bases of the junction left unmatched. CDR3 size: 13 residues. CDR1 is MNHEY, CDR2 SVGEGT, per germline. This chain's CDR3 is CASRPTGTNEQFF. In DNA form, the CDR3 reads TGTGCCAGCAGGCCGACAGGGACGAATGAGCAGTTCTTC.

The rearrangement joins TRBV5-1 to TRBJ2-7; TRBD2 might be the D (5 bases). CDR1 and CDR2 (germline): SGHRS, YFSETQ. The CDR3 contains 11 residues. Trimming shortened V by 5 bases and J by 3 bases, and 6 bases separated the two germline ends. CDR3 in DNA: TGCGCCAGCAGACGGGACTACGAGCAGTACTTC. This translates into CASRRDYEQYF.

This clonotype has more than one count but fewer than ten. The chain uses TRBV3-1 and TRBJ2-1, with a tentative D call TRBD1 (5 bases). The ends were cut back, 4 bases at V and 3 bases at J, with 13 bases in the middle. The germline V gene has CDR1 LGHDT and CDR2 YNNKEL (reference sequence). The CDR3 consists of 15 residues. Here the CDR3 reads CASSLSRQIYNEQFF. In DNA, the CDR3 is TGTGCCAGCAGCCTCTCGCGACAGATCTACAATGAGCAGTTCTTC.

The rearrangement joins TRBV20-1 to TRBJ2-3; 9 bases match TRBD2. Germline V CDR1 and CDR2: DFQATT, SNEGSKA (reference sequence). The V segment lost 5 bases and the J segment 3 bases; nucleotides outside the gene matches: 9. The CDR3 is 15 residues long. The CDR3 DNA reads as TGCAGTGCTGGGGAGCGGGGGGTCGGGACAGATACGCAGTATTTT. The encoded protein is CSAGERGVGTDTQYF.

This clonotype was seen just once. This chain joins TRBV7-2 and TRBJ1-2; 8 nucleotides align to TRBD1. With 10 bases clipped from V and 8 bases from J, the junction kept 12 bases outside the gene matches. CDR3 size: 13 residues. Germline V gene sequence: CDR1 SGHTA, CDR2 FQGNSA. The CDR3 DNA reads as TGTGCCATCACACCGCAGGGGGCTGGAGGCTACACCTTC. Protein product: CAITPQGAGGYTF.

The V gene is TRBV9, the J gene TRBJ2-7; 7 bases map to TRBD2. Per the germline V gene, CDR1 is SGDLS and CDR2 is YYNGEE. The length of the CDR3 is 15 residues. J lost 4 bases, V lost 0 bases, and 7 bases had no gene match. The CDR3 sequence is CASSVAPGRGYEQYF. The CDR3 bases are TGTGCCAGCAGCGTAGCCCCAGGGCGGGGGTACGAGCAGTACTTC.

In its sample, this clonotype was seen many times. The chain uses TRBV9 and TRBJ2-7; 9 nucleotides line up with TRBD1. Trimming cost V 3 bases and J 5 bases; bases outside gene matches: 6. The germline CDR1 and CDR2 sequences are SGDLS and YYNGEE. The CDR3 extends over 14 amino acids. The CDR3: CASSAGQGSNEQYF. CDR3 bases: TGTGCCAGCAGCGCGGGACAGGGTTCGAACGAGCAGTACTTC.

This chain uses TRBV4-1 with TRBJ1-5; 8 bases match TRBD1. The V gene's germline CDR1 is MGHRA and CDR2 YSYEKL. CDR3 length: 15 residues. The V and J ends lost 5 bases and 4 bases, in that order; junction bases with no gene match: 7. The CDR3 DNA follows: TGCGCCAGCAGCGGCGGACAGGGCCTTAATCAGCCCCAGCATTTT. It encodes CASSGGQGLNQPQHF.

The CDR3, as DNA: TGTGCCAGCAGTGGGTACCGGACTAGCGGTAACAATGAGCAGTTCTTC. It yields the protein CASSGYRTSGNNEQFF. V usage is TRBV6-4 and J usage is TRBJ2-1; the match to TRBD2 covers 10 bases. V gave up 4 bases and J gave up 5 bases; unmatched junction bases: 8. The germline gives CDR1 MRHNA, CDR2 SNTAGT. The CDR3 has 16 amino acids.

The rearrangement joins TRBV7-9 to TRBJ1-5; D not resolved. Germline V gene lookup returns CDR1 SEHNR and CDR2 FQNEAQ (reference sequence). V was shortened by 8 bases and J by 0 bases, with 14 bases between the two germline ends. The CDR3 totals 15 residues. The CDR3 protein is CASGHSKYSNQPQHF. The CDR3, as DNA: TGTGCCAGCGGCCACTCCAAATATAGCAATCAGCCCCAGCATTTT.

The chain links TRBV5-8 to TRBJ2-7, with D maybe TRBD1 (5 bases). Trimming cost V 1 base and J 3 bases, with 11 bases left between them. Germline-derived CDR1 and CDR2 are SGHTS and YDEGEE. This CDR3 has 14 residues. The CDR3 sequence is CASSLKGRVYEQYF. CDR3 DNA: TGTGCCAGCAGCTTGAAGGGCAGGGTCTACGAGCAGTACTTC. Filled out from reference TRBV5-8 and TRBJ2-7, the complete variable domain reads EAGVTQSPTHLIKTRGQQATLRCSPISGHTSVYWYQQALGLGLQFLLWYDEGEERNRGNFPPRFSGRQFPNYSSELNVNALELEDSALYLCASSLKGRVYEQYFGPGTRLTVT.

This clonotype was seen a handful of times. This chain connects TRBV7-8 to TRBJ2-7; D is possibly TRBD1 (6 bases). CDR3 length: 16 residues. Germline CDR1 SGHVS, CDR2 FQNEAQ. Trimming took off 4 bases at V and 7 bases at J, with 23 bases between the two ends. The CDR3 sequence: CASSSRQALGSGEQYF. CDR3 coding DNA: TGTGCCAGCAGCTCAAGACAGGCCCTGGGGTCGGGGGAGCAGTACTTC.

The chain employs TRBV7-8 and TRBJ2-1; unclear D gene. There are 16 residues in the CDR3. Trimming left V 0 bases short and J 4 bases short, with 13 bases between. In germline, CDR1 is SGHVS, CDR2 FQNEAQ. CDR3 region: CASSLAYQRLYNEQFF. CDR3 DNA sequence: TGTGCCAGCAGCTTAGCCTATCAGAGATTATACAATGAGCAGTTCTTC.

This clonotype was counted at least ten times. The CDR3 sequence is CASSPGQFGDEQYF. The CDR3 DNA is TGCGCCAGCAGCCCAGGACAATTTGGGGACGAGCAGTACTTC. The V call is TRBV5-1, the J call TRBJ2-7; possibly TRBD1 for D (5 bases). Germline CDR1 SGHRS, CDR2 YFSETQ. CDR3 size: 14 residues. V was shortened by 4 bases and J by 5 bases, with 16 bases between the two germline ends. Based on the CDR3 plus reference TRBV5-1 and TRBJ2-7, the full variable domain is KAGVTQTPRYLIKTRGQQVTLSCSPISGHRSVSWYQQTPGQGLQFLFEYFSETQRNKGNFPGRFSGRQFSNSRSEMNVSTLELGDSALYLCASSPGQFGDEQYFGPGTRLTVT.

This clonotype appeared many times. The chain recombines TRBV29-1 with TRBJ2-7; 7 positions agree with TRBD2. Germline values: CDR1 SQVTM, CDR2 ANQGSEA. The V and J ends lost 4 bases and 0 bases, in that order; junction bases with no gene match: 0. This CDR3 has 12 residues. The CDR3 bases are TGCAGCGTTGGACTAGCCTCCTACGAGCAGTACTTC. Its protein product is CSVGLASYEQYF.

This clonotype occurred a few times. The DNA of the CDR3 is TGCGCCAGCAGCTTGGCCGGGGGAACGGCGGCGATTAGTCAGTACTTC. Amino acids: CASSLAGGTAAISQYF. The chain is built from TRBV5-1 and TRBJ2-7, with a tentative D call TRBD2 (6 bases). This CDR3 has 16 residues. V gave up 0 bases and J gave up 10 bases, with 23 bases separating them. Germline CDR1 reads SGHRS; CDR2 reads YFSETQ.

This CDR3 is CASSVGGRTNTGELFF. In DNA, the CDR3 is TGTGCCAGCAGCGTAGGGGGCAGAACCAACACCGGGGAGCTGTTTTTT. The chain is built from TRBV9 and TRBJ2-2, with D possibly matching TRBD1 (5 bases). CDR1 is SGDLS, CDR2 YYNGEE, per germline. There are 16 residues in the CDR3. Trimming removed 0 bases at V and 2 bases at J, with 11 bases between.

This clonotype showed up many times. The rearrangement joins TRBV24-1 to TRBJ2-3, with 12 bases that match TRBD2. The V gene end was trimmed by 1 base and the J gene end by 5 bases; junction bases not matched to a gene: 12. CDR3 length: 19 amino acids. The germline gives CDR1 KGHDR, CDR2 SFDVKD. As DNA, the CDR3 is TGTGCCACCAGTGATTTCCCTTCTCGACTAGCGGGAGCTAAAGATACGCAGTATTTT. The encoded protein is CATSDFPSRLAGAKDTQYF.